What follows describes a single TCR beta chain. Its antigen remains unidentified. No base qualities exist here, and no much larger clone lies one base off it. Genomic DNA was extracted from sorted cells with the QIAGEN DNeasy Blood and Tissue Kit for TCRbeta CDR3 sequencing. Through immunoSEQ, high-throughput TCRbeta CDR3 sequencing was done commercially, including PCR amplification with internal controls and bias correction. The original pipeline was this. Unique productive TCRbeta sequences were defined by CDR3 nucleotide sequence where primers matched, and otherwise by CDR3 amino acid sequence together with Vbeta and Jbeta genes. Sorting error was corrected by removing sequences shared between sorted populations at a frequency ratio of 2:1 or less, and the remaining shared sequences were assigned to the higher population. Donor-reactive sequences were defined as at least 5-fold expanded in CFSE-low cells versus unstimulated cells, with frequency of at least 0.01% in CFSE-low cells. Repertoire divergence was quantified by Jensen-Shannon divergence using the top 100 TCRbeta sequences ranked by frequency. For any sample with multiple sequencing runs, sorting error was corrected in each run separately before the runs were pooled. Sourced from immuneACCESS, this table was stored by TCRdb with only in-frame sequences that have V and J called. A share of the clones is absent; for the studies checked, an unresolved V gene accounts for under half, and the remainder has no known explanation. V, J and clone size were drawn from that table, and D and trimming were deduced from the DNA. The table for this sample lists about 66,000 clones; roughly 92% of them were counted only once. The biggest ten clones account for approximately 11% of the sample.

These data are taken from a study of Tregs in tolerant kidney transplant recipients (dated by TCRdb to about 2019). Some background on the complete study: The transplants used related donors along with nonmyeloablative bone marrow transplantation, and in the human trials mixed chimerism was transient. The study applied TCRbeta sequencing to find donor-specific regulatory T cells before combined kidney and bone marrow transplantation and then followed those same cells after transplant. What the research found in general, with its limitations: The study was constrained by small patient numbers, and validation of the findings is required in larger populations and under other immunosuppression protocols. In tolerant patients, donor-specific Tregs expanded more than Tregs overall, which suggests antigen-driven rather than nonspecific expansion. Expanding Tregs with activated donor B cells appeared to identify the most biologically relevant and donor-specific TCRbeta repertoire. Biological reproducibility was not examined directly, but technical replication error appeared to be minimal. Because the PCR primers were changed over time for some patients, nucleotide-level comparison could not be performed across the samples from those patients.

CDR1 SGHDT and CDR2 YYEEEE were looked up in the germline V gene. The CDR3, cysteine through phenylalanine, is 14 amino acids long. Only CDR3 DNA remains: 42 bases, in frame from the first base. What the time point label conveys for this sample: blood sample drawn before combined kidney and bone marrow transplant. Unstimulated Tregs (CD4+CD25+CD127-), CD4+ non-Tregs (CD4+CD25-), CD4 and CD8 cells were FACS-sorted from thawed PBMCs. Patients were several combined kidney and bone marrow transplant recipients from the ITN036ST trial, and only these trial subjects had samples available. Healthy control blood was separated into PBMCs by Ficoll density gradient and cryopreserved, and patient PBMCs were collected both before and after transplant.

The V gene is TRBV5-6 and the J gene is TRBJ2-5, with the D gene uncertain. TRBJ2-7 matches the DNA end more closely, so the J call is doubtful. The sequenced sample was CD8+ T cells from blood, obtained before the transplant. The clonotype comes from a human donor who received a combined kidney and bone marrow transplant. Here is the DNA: TGTGCCAGCAGCTTGGTCGTGAGCTCCTACGAGCAGTACTTC. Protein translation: CASSLVVSSYEQYF.